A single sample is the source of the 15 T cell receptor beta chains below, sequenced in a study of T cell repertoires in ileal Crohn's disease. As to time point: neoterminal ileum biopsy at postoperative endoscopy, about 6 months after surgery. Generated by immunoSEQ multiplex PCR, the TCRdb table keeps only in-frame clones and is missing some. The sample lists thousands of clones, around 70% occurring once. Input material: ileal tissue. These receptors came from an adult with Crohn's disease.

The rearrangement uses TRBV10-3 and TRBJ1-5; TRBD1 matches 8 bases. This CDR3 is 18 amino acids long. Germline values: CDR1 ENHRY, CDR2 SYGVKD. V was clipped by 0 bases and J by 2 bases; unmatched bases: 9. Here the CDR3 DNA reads TGTGCCATCAGTGAGTCACGAGGAGGACAGGGAGGCAATCAGCCCCAGCATTTT. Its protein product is CAISESRGGQGGNQPQHF.

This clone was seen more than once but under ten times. The CDR3 loop reads CASSQDLGGRNSPLHF. DNA of the CDR3: TGCGCCAGCAGCCAAGATTTAGGGGGACGTAATTCACCCCTCCACTTT. The chain uses TRBV4-3 and TRBJ1-6; TRBD1 is a possible D gene (6 bases). V was pared by 0 bases and J by 6 bases, with 12 bases between. Germline loops: CDR1 LGHNA, CDR2 YSLEER. CDR3 length: 16 residues.

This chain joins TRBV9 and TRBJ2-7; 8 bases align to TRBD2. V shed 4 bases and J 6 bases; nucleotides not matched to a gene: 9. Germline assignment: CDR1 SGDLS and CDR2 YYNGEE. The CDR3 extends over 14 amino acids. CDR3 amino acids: CASSPQAGVSEQYF. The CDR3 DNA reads TGTGCCAGCAGCCCACAAGCGGGAGTAAGCGAGCAGTACTTC.

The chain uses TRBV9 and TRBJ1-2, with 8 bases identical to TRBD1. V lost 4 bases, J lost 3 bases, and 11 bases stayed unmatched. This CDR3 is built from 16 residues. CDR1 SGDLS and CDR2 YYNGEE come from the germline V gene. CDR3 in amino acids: CASSTRRQGWDYGYTF. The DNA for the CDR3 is TGTGCCAGCAGCACCCGCCGACAGGGGTGGGACTATGGCTACACCTTC.

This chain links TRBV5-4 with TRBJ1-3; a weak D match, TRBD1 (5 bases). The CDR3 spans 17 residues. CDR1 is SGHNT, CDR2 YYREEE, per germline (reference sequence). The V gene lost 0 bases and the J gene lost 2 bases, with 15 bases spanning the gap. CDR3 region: CASSLVGGGLAGNTIYF. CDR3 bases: TGTGCCAGCAGCTTGGTGGGGGGAGGTCTTGCTGGAAACACCATATATTTT.

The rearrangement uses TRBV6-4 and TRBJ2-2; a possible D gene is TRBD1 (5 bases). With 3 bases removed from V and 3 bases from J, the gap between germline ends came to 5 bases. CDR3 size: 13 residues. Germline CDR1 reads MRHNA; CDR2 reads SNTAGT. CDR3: CASSEGDTGELFF. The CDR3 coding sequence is TGTGCCAGCAGTGAAGGGGACACCGGGGAGCTGTTTTTT.

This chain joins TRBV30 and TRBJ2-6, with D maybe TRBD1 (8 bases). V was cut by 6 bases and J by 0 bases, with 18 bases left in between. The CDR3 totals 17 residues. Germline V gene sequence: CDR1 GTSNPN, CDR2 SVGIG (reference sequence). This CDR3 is CACPLQGGTSGANVLTF. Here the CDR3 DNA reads TGTGCCTGTCCATTACAGGGGGGGACCTCTGGGGCCAACGTCCTGACTTTC.

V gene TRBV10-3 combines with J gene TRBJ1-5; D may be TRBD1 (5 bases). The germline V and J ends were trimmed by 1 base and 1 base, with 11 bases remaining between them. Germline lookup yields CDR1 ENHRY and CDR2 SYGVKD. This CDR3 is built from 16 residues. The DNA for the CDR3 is TGTGCCATCAGTGAGTATGAATCAGGGAGCAATCAGCCCCAGCATTTT. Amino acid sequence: CAISEYESGSNQPQHF.

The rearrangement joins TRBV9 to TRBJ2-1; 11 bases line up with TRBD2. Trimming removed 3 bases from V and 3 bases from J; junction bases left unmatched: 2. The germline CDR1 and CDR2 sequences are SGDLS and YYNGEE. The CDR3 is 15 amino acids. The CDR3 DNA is TGTGCCAGCAGCGCTAGCGGGGGGAACTACAATGAGCAGTTCTTC. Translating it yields CASSASGGNYNEQFF.

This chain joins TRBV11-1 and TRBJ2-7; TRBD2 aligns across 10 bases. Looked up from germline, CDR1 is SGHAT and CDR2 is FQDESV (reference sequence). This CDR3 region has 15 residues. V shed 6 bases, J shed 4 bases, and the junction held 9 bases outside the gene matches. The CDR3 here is CASSSQAGGPYEQYF. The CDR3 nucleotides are TGTGCCAGCAGTTCCCAAGCGGGAGGGCCATACGAGCAGTACTTC. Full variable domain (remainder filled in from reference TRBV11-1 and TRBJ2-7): EAEVAQSPRYKITEKSQAVAFWCDPISGHATLYWYRQILGQGPELLVQFQDESVVDDSQLPKDRFSAERLKGVDSTLKIQPAELGDSAMYLCASSSQAGGPYEQYFGPGTRLTVT.

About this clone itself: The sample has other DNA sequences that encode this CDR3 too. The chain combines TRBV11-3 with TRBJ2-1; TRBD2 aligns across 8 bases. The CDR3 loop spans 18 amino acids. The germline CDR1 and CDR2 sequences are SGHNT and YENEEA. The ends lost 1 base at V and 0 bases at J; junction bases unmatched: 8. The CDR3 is CASSLGLGSGGSYNEQFF. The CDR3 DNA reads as TGTGCCAGCAGCTTAGGACTCGGGAGCGGGGGCTCCTACAATGAGCAGTTCTTC. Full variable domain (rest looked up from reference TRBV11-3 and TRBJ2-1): EAGVVQSPRYKIIEKKQPVAFWCNPISGHNTLYWYLQNLGQGPELLIRYENEEAVDDSQLPKDRFSAERLKGVDSTLKIQPAELGDSAVYLCASSLGLGSGGSYNEQFFGPGTRLTVL.

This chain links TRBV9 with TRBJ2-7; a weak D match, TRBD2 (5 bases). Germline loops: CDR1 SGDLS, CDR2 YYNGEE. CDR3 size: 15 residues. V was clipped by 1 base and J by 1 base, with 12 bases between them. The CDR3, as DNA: TGTGCCAGCAGCGTACAAGCGGATGGATCCTACGAGCAGTACTTC. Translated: CASSVQADGSYEQYF.

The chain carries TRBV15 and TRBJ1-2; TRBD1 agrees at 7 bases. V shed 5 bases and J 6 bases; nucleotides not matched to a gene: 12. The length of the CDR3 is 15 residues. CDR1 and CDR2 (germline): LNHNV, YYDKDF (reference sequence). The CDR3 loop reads CATSGGPSGQHGYTF. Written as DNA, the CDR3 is TGTGCCACCAGCGGAGGACCCTCGGGACAGCATGGCTACACCTTC.

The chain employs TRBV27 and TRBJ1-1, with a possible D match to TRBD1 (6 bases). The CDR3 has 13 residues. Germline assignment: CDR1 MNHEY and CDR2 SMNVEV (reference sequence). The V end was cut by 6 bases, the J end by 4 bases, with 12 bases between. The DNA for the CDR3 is TGTGCCAGCAGACGAACAGGGAGCACTGAAGCTTTCTTT. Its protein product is CASRRTGSTEAFF.

CDR3 coding DNA: TGTGCTAGTGGGACAGGGAATAAGGGCAATCAGCCCCAGCATTTT. This gives the protein CASGTGNKGNQPQHF. The V gene is TRBV12-5, the J gene TRBJ1-5; the match to TRBD1 covers 7 bases. The CDR3 spans 15 residues. CDR1 and CDR2 (germline): LGHNT, FRNRAP. Trimming removed 6 bases from V and 2 bases from J; junction bases left unmatched: 7.